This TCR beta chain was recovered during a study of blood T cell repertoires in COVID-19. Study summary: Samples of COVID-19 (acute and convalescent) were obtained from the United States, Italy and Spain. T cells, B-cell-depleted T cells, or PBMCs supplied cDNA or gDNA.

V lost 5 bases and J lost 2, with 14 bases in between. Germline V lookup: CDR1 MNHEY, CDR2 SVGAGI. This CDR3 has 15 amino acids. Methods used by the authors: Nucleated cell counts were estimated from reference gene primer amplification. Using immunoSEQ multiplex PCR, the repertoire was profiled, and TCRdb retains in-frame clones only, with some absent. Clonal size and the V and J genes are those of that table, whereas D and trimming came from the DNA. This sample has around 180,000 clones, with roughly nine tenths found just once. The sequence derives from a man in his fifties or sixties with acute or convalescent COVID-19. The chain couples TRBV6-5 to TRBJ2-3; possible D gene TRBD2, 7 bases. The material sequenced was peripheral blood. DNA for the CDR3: TGTGCCAGCAGTAGTGGGCGGGGGCTCACAGATACGCAGTATTTT. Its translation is CASSSGRGLTDTQYF.